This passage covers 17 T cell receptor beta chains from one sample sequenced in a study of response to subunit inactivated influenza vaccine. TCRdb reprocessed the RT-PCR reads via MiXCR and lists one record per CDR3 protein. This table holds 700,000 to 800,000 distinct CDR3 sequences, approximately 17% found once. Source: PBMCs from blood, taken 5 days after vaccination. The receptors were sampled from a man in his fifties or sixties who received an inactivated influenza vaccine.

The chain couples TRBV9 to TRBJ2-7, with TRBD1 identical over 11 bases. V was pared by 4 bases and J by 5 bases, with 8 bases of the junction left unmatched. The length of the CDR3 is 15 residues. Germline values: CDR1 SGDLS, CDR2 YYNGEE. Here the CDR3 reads CASSPRTGGLDEQYF. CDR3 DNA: TGTGCCAGCAGCCCTCGGACAGGGGGCTTGGACGAGCAGTACTTC.

The CDR3 sequence: CASSGGSSGSFNEQYF. In DNA, the CDR3 is TGTGCCAGCAGCGGAGGGTCTAGCGGGAGTTTCAACGAGCAGTACTTC. The chain joins TRBV9 to TRBJ2-7; TRBD2 matches at 10 bases. The CDR3 is 16 amino acids. V was clipped by 3 bases and J by 5 bases; unmatched bases: 11. Germline CDR1 reads SGDLS; CDR2 reads YYNGEE.

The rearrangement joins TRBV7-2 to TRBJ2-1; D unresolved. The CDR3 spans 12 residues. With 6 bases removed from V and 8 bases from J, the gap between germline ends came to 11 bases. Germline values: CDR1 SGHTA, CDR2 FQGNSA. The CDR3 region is CASRPTWDEQFF. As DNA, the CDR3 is TGTGCCAGCAGACCGACGTGGGATGAGCAGTTCTTC.

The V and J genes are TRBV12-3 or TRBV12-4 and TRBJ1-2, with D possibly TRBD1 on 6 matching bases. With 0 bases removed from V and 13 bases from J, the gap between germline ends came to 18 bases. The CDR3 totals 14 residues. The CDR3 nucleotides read TGTGCCAGCAGTTTAGCCGCCGGACAGCGCTGGCTCACCTTC. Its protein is CASSLAAGQRWLTF.

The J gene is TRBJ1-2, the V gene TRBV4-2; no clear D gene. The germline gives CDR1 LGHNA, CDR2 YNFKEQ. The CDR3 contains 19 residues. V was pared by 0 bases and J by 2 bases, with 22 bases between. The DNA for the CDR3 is TGTGCCAGCAGCCAAGACGGGGATTTGGCGACCTCCTCCAACTATGGCTACACCTTC. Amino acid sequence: CASSQDGDLATSSNYGYTF.

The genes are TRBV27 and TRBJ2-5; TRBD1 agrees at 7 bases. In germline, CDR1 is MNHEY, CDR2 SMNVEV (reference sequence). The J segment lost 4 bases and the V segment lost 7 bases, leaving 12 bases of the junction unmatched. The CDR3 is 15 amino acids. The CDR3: CASKRDSRYLETQYF. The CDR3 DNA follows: TGTGCCAGCAAACGGGACAGTAGATACTTAGAGACCCAGTACTTC.

For the CDR3, the DNA is TGCAGCGCCAGAGGGGGCGAGAGTACCGAGCAGTACTTC. It codes for CSARGGESTEQYF. V is TRBV29-1 and J is TRBJ2-7; 7 bases align to TRBD1. The CDR3 spans 13 residues. Trimming at V came to 7 bases and at J to 6 bases, leaving 12 bases not matched to a gene. The V gene's germline CDR1 is SQVTM and CDR2 ANQGSEA.

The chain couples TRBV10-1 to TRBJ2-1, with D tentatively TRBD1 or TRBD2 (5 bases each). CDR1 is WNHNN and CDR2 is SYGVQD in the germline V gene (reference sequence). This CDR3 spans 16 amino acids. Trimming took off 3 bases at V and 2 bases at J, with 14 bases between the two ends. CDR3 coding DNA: TGCGCCAGCAGTGATATGCCGGGGCCCCCCTACAATGAGCAGTTCTTC. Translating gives CASSDMPGPPYNEQFF.

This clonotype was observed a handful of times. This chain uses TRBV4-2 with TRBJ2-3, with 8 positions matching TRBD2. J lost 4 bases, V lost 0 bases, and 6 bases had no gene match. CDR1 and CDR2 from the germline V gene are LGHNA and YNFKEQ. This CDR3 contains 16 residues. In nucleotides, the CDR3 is TGTGCCAGCAGCCAAGAGTGGCGGGGGGCCGCAGATACGCAGTATTTT. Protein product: CASSQEWRGAADTQYF.

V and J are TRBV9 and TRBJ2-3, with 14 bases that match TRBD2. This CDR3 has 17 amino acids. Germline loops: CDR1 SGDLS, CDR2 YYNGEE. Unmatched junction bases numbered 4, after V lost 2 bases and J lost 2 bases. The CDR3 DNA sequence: TGTGCCAGCAGCGTTGGGACTAGCGGGGGTTCCACAGATACGCAGTATTTT. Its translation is CASSVGTSGGSTDTQYF. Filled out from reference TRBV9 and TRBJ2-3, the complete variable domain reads DSGVTQTPKHLITATGQRVTLRCSPRSGDLSVYWYQQSLDQGLQFLIQYYNGEERAKGNILERFSAQQFPDLHSELNLSSLELGDSALYFCASSVGTSGGSTDTQYFGPGTRLTVL.

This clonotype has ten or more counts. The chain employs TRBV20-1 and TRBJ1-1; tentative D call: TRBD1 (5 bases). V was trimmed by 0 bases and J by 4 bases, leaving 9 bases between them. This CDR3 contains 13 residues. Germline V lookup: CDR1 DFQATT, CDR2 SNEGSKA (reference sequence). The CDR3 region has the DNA TGCAGTGCTAGAGAAAGGGGAGGCACTGAAGCTTTCTTT. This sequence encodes CSARERGGTEAFF.

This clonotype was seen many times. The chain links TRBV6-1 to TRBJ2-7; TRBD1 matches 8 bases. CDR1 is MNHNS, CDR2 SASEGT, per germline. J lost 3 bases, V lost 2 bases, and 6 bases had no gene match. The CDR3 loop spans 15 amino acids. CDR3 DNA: TGTGCCAGCAGTGAACGGACAGGGAGTTTCTACGAGCAGTACTTC. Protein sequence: CASSERTGSFYEQYF.

DNA of the CDR3: TGTGCCAGCTCACCTCCTAGGGATGGACTAGTCGCGAACACCGGGGAGCTGTTTTTT. Its protein is CASSPPRDGLVANTGELFF. V is TRBV18 and J is TRBJ2-2; 7 nucleotides line up with TRBD2. Germline trimming cut 3 bases from V and 0 bases from J; bases unmatched to any gene: 13. Germline V gene lookup returns CDR1 KGHSH and CDR2 LQKENI. This CDR3 contains 19 residues.

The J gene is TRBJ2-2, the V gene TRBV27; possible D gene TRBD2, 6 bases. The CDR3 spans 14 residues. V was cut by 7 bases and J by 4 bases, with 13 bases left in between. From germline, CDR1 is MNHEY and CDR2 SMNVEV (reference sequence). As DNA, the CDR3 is TGTGCCAGCACCCTGTCCGGGAGCACCGGGGAGCTGTTTTTT. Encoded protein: CASTLSGSTGELFF.

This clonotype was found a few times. The CDR3 is CSARWRGLEVNEQFF. The CDR3 region has the DNA TGCAGTGCTAGATGGAGGGGACTAGAGGTCAATGAGCAGTTCTTC. The chain couples TRBV20-1 to TRBJ2-1; TRBD2 matches 8 bases. The germline gives CDR1 DFQATT, CDR2 SNEGSKA (reference sequence). This CDR3 is built from 15 residues. The V segment lost 2 bases and the J segment 6 bases; nucleotides outside the gene matches: 9.

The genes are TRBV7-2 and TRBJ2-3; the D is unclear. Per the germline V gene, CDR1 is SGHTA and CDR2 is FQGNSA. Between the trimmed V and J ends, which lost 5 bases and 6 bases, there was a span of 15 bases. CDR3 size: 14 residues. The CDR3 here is CASSPGLGHDTQYF. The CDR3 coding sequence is TGTGCCAGCAGCCCGGGCTTAGGGCATGATACGCAGTATTTT.

CDR3 region: CASSFFRAEGKETQYF. Written as DNA, the CDR3 is TGTGCCAGCAGTTTCTTCCGGGCCGAGGGGAAAGAGACCCAGTACTTC. The J gene is TRBJ2-5, the V gene TRBV6-2 or TRBV6-3, with D perhaps being TRBD1 or TRBD2 (5 bases each). Trimming pared 4 bases from V and 3 bases from J, leaving 18 bases between. The CDR3 contains 16 residues. The germline V gene has CDR1 MNHEY and CDR2 SVGEGT.